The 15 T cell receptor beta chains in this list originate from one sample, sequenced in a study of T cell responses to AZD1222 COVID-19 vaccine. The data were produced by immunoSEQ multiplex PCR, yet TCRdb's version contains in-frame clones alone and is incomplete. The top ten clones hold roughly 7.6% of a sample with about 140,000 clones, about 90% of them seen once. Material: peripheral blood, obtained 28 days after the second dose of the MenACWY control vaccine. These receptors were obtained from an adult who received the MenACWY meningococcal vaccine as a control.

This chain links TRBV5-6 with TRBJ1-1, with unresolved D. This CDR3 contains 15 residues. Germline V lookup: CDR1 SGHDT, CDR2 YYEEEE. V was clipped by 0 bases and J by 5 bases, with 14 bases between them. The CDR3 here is CASSLVGGRRTEAFF. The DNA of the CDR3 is TGTGCCAGCAGCTTGGTTGGAGGGCGAAGAACTGAAGCTTTCTTT.

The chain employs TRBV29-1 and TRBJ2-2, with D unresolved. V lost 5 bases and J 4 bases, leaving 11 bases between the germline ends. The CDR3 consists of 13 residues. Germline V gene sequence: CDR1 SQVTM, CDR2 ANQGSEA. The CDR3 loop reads CSVTRRITGELFF. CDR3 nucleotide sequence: TGCAGCGTTACCCGGCGGATCACCGGGGAGCTGTTTTTT.

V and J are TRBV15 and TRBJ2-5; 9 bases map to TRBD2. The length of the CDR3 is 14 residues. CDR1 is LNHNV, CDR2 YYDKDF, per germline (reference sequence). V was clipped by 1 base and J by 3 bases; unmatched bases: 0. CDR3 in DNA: TGTGCCACCAGCAGAGCTAGCGGGGAAGAGACCCAGTACTTC. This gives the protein CATSRASGEETQYF.

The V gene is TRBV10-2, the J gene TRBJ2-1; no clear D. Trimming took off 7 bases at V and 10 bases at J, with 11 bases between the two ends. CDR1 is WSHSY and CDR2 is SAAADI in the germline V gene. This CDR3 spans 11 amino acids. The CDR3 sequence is CASTRATEQFF. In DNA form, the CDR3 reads TGCGCCAGCACCCGGGCGACAGAGCAGTTCTTC.

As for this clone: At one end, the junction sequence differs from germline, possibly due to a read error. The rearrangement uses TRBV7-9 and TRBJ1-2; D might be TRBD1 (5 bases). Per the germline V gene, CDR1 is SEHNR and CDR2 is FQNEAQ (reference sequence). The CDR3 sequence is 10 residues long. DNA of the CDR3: TGTGCCAGCAGCTCCGAAGCCGGGGGCTTC. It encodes CASSSEAGGF.

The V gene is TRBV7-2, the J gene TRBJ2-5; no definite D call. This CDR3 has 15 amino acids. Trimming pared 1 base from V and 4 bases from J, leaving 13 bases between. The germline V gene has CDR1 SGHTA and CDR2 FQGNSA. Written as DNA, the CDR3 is TGTGCCAGCAGCTTAGGGGCGGCTTGGGGAGAGACCCAGTACTTC. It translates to CASSLGAAWGETQYF.

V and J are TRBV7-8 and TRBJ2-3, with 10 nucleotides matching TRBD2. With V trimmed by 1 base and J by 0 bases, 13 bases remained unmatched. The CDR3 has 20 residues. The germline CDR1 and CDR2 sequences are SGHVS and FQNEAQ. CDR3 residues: CASSLVLLAGATSSTDTQYF. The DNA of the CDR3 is TGTGCCAGCAGCTTAGTCCTCCTAGCGGGGGCCACTTCTAGCACAGATACGCAGTATTTT.

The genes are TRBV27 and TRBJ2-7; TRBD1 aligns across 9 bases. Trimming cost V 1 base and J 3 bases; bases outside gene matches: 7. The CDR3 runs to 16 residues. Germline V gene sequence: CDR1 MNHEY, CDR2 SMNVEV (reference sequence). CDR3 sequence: CASSLWAGQGIYEQYF. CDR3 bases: TGTGCCAGCAGTTTATGGGCGGGACAGGGTATCTACGAGCAGTACTTC.

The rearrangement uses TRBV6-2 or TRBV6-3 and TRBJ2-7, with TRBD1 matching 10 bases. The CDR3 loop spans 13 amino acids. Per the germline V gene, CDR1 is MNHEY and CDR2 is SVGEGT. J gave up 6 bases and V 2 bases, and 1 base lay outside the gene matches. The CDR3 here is CASSYGTGVEQYF. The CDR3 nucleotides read TGTGCCAGCAGTTACGGGACAGGGGTCGAGCAGTACTTC.

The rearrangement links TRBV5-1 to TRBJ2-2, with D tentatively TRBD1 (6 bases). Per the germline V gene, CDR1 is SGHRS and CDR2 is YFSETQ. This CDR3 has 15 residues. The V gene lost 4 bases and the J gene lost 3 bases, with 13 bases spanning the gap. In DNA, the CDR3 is TGCGCCAGCAGCAAGGGCCAGGGGTACACCGGGGAGCTGTTTTTT. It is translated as CASSKGQGYTGELFF.

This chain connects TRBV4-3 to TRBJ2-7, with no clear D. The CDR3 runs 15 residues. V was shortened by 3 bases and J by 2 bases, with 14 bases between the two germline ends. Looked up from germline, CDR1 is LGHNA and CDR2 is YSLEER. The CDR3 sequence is CASSHEAGSAYEQYF. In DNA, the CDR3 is TGCGCCAGCAGCCACGAAGCAGGATCAGCCTACGAGCAGTACTTC.

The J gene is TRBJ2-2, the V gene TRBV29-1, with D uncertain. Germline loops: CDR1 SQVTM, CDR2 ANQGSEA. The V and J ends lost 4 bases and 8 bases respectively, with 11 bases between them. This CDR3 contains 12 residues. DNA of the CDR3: TGCAGCGTTGGGCCCGACGGGGGGGAGCTGTTTTTT. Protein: CSVGPDGGELFF.

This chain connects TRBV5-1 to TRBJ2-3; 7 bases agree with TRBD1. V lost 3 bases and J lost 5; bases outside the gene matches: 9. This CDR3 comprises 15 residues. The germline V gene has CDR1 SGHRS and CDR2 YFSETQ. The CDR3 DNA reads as TGCGCCAGCAGCTCCGGGACAGCCCTGATAGATACGCAGTATTTT. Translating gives CASSSGTALIDTQYF.

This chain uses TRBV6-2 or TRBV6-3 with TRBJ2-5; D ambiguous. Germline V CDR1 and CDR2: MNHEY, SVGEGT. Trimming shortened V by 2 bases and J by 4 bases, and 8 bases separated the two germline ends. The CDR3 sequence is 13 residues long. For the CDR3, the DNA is TGTGCCAGCAGTTACCTTGGCGTAGAGACCCAGTACTTC. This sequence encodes CASSYLGVETQYF.

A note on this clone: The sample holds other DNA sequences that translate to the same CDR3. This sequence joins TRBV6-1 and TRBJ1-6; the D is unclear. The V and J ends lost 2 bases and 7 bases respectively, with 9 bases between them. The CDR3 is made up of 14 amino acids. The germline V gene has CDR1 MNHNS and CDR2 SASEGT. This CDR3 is CASSERGDNSPLHF. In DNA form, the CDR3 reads TGTGCCAGCAGTGAACGGGGTGACAATTCACCCCTCCACTTT.